The text below deals with one T cell receptor beta chain. There are many counts of this clonotype. Its antigen is currently not known. Nothing much larger sits one base from this clone, and base qualities are not available. The sequencer listed for this sample is Illumina HiSeq 1500. TCRdb's own reprocessing of the public reads used fastp at Q25 and MiXCR and kept productive beta chains. Rows with one shared CDR3 protein collapse into an entry with the most common genes and DNA. This sample comprises 200,000 to 300,000 distinct CDR3 sequences, approximately 10% of them detected only once. The ten biggest clones cover roughly 15% of the sample. This specimen belongs to a study of T cell repertoires in cytomegalovirus infection (dated by TCRdb to the late 2010s). Regarding the complete study: Donor HLA type was relevant to the analysis, as public TCR beta signatures indicated carriage of CMV infection together with the matching HLA type.

In the germline V gene, CDR1 corresponds to MNHNS and CDR2 to SASEGT. V gives up 6 bases and J gives up 10 bases, and the segment between their germline ends measures 10 bases. The CDR3 sequence holds 11 residues, the cysteine and phenylalanine included. The entry retains the CDR3 DNA only, 33 bases that are in frame from base 1. Beyond this particular receptor, the publication reports: In the ex vivo response, HLA-C-restricted CMV-specific TCR beta clonotypes were dominant, and in two of eight donors the single most frequent clonotype came from this HLA-C-restricted group. In both this cohort and an independent cohort of 300 to 450 donors, the cumulative frequency of public TCR beta family members distinguished carriers of CMV infection plus the relevant HLA type.

The sequence derives from a human donor in good health (CMV status not recorded). Some clones in this sample may be carry-over from other donors' samples. The sequence is built from TRBV6-1 and TRBJ2-1, with the D gene call left open. The sequenced sample was PBMCs. The CDR3 is CASSERGEQFF. The nucleotide sequence reads TGTGCCAGCAGCGAGCGCGGAGAGCAGTTCTTC.